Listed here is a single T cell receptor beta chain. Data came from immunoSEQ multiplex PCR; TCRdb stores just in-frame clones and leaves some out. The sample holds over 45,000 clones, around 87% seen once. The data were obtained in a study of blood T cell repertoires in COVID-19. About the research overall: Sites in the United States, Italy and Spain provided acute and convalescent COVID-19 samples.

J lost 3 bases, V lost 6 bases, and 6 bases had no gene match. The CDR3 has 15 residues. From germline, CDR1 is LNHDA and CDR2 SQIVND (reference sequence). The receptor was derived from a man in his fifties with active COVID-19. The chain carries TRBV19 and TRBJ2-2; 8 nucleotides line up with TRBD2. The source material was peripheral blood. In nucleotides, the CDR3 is TGTGCCAGTAGGAAACGGGGGGGATACACCGGGGAGCTGTTTTTT. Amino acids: CASRKRGGYTGELFF.